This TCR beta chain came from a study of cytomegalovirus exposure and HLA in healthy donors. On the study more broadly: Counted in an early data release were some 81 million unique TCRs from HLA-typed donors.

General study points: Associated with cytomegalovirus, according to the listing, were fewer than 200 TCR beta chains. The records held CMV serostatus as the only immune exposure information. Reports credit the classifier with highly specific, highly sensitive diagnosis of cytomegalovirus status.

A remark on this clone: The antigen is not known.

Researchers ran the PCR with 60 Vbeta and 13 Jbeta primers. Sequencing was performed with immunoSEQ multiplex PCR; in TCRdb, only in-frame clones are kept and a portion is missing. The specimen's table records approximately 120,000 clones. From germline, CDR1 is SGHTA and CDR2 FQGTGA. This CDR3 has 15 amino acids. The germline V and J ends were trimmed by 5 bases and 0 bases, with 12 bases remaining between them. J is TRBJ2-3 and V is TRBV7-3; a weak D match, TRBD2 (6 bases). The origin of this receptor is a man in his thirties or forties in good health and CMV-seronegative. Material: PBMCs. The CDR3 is CASSMGTLSTDTQYF. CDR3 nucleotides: TGTGCCAGCAGCATGGGGACTCTGAGCACAGATACGCAGTATTTT.